This TCR delta chain was obtained from a study of γδ T cells in repeated Plasmodium falciparum infection listed by TCRdb under 2021. A note on the overall study: The natural-infection arm enrolled Malian children exposed to intense seasonal malaria transmission, compared against age and gender matched Australian children. In the study, the shaping of the human gammadelta T cell repertoire by repeated Plasmodium falciparum infection was examined using natural infection in Mali and controlled human malaria infection. Four controlled human malaria infections were administered to about 5 malaria-naive U.S. adults over roughly 590 days by bites from P. falciparum NF54-infected Anopheles stephensi mosquitoes. Controlled-infection subjects were sampled at baseline, immediately before selected infections, and 21 days after each infection. Malian gammadelta TCR repertoires were analysed cross-sectionally in periods with no transmission and longitudinally across episodes of acute febrile malaria.

For bulk TCR repertoire analysis, Vgamma9/Vdelta2+ and Vdelta2-negative gammadelta T cell populations were isolated by flow sorting from peripheral blood mononuclear cells. Trimming takes 4 bases off V and 0 bases off J; junction bases not matched to a gene: 27. Taken from cysteine to phenylalanine, the CDR3 has 24 residues. Only CDR3 DNA remains: 72 bases, in frame from the first base. Based on the germline V gene, the CDR1 and CDR2 sequences are TSWWSYY and QGS. This clone was recorded a few times. Its antigen is not yet known. The protein TCRdb lists belongs to a much larger clone and differs from this DNA's translation at residue 7, which points to a read error; the protein shown is made from the DNA. The research as a whole found: In Vdelta2-negative, largely Vdelta1+, gammadelta TCR repertoires, repeated controlled infections appeared to drive waves of new clonotype selection. Vdelta2-negative gammadelta TCR repertoires from Malian children appeared more clonally expanded, less diverse and less shared than those of Australian children. Vgamma9/Vdelta2+ TCR repertoires showed a highly stable polyclonal repertoire over time and infection, with many inter-individual overlapping TCRgamma sequences. Generalizability was limited because the Malian cohort was drawn from a small rural village of predominantly one ethnic group. Because the controlled-infection cohort was small, analysis of inter-individual variability in gammadelta T cell responses was limited.

Libraries were built with multiplex PCR. Sequencing relied on an Illumina MiSeq. Every sorted gammadelta T cell sample had both its TCR gamma (TRG) and TCR delta (TRD) chains sequenced. In the source study's methods: Clonotype tree plots, accumulated frequency of the top 20 clonotypes, diversity index (DI) and D75 metrics were included in the repertoire analyses. Via CATT, TCRdb reprocessed the public reads, and rows with identical DNA were then joined. The V and J calls here are based on TCRdb, not the publication. This sample is represented by 90,000 or so delta-chain clones; approximately 1% of them were singletons. 7.5% to 10% of the sample is held by the ten biggest clonotypes.

The sample taken for sequencing was gamma-delta T cells from blood. This clonotype originated in a pool of human donors (malaria-infected and uninfected, not separated). The sequence is built from TRDV1 and TRDJ1; TRDD3 aligns with 12 central bases. TCRdb is silent on the J gene; assignment here came from matching the DNA to germline. The nucleotides read TGTGCTCTTGGGGTGAACTCCCCAAACCCTGACTGGGGGATACTTGAGCGGAACACCGATAAACTCATCTTT. It translates to CALGVNSPNPDWGILERNTDKLIF.